Sequencing of this T cell receptor beta chain was carried out in a study of brain T cells in children with intractable seizures. Time point given: blood from clinic visit 5 months post-surgery; TSC patient then seizure free. Sequencing was limited to surgery cases with top T cell transcript signatures in brain tissue. Turning to this clone: The antigen remains unidentified.

TCRdb's copy holds only in-frame clones and misses some; the assay was immunoSEQ multiplex PCR. Of around 340,000 clones in the sample, 85% to 95% were seen once. Study-wide results and caveats: Viral specificity was inferred only from CDR3 similarity; HCMV serostatus was unknown. Pre-surgery blood may have been undersampled, hiding some clones.

Germline CDR1 and CDR2: SGHVS and FQNEAQ. The CDR3 loop spans 15 amino acids. Trimming left V 4 bases short and J 1 base short, with 11 bases between. The sequencing used peripheral blood, collected about 5 months after surgery. The clonotype was recovered from a boy under two years old with tuberous sclerosis and intractable seizures. The chain couples TRBV7-8 to TRBJ1-3; the D is unclear. Here the CDR3 DNA reads TGTGCCAGCAGCTCTCGTCTACGTTCTGGAAACACCATATATTTT. Amino acids: CASSSRLRSGNTIYF.